Listed here are 22 T cell receptor beta chains from one sample, sequenced in a study of blood T cell repertoires in COVID-19. TCRdb's copy holds only in-frame clones and misses some; the assay was immunoSEQ multiplex PCR. The sample has 96,000 or so clones, roughly 90% seen once. Sample: peripheral blood. These receptors originate from a human donor with COVID-19, enrolled during active disease. The donor label of this sample is uncertain.

The rearrangement uses TRBV27 and TRBJ2-7, with TRBD2 identical over 8 bases. CDR1 is MNHEY and CDR2 is SMNVEV in the germline V gene (reference sequence). Germline trimming cut 1 base from V and 2 bases from J; bases unmatched to any gene: 1. CDR3 length: 14 amino acids. The CDR3 here is CASSLYGGAYEQYF. Written as DNA, the CDR3 is TGTGCCAGCAGTTTATACGGGGGGGCCTACGAGCAGTACTTC.

The V gene is TRBV6-5, the J gene TRBJ2-7, with D perhaps TRBD2 (6 bases). The CDR3 has 14 residues. In germline, CDR1 is MNHEY, CDR2 SVGAGI. The ends were cut back, 5 bases at V and 3 bases at J, with 14 bases in the middle. CDR3 amino acids: CASSTQREYYEQYF. The CDR3, as DNA: TGTGCCAGCAGTACCCAACGGGAGTACTACGAGCAGTACTTC.

This clone appeared once. The chain links TRBV10-2 to TRBJ1-3; D is unclear. This CDR3 contains 15 residues. Germline CDR1 reads WSHSY; CDR2 reads SAAADI. Trimming removed 5 bases at V and 0 bases at J, with 11 bases between. In DNA form, the CDR3 reads TGCGCCAGCAGTCAAGTCCAGGACTCTGGAAACACCATATATTTT. It specifies CASSQVQDSGNTIYF.

CDR3 DNA sequence: TGTGCCAGCAGTGAAGTCGAGGACAGTTTCGGCTACACCTTC. Translating gives CASSEVEDSFGYTF. The V gene is TRBV6-1, the J gene TRBJ1-2; D is possibly TRBD1 (6 bases). This CDR3 is 14 amino acids long. The V end lost 1 base, the J end lost 8 bases, and 14 bases lay between the germline ends. Germline loops: CDR1 MNHNS, CDR2 SASEGT.

This clone was observed a few times. The chain couples TRBV29-1 to TRBJ1-1; 8 positions agree with TRBD1. The V gene end was trimmed by 8 bases and the J gene end by 5 bases; junction bases not matched to a gene: 10. The CDR3 has 13 amino acids. Germline assignment: CDR1 SQVTM and CDR2 ANQGSEA. The CDR3: CSLGQGEATEAFF. For the CDR3, the DNA is TGCAGCCTTGGACAGGGAGAGGCAACTGAAGCTTTCTTT.

The chain joins TRBV5-4 to TRBJ2-1; TRBD2 matches 11 bases. Germline CDR1 SGHNT, CDR2 YYREEE (reference sequence). V lost 4 bases and J lost 1; bases outside the gene matches: 4. This CDR3 is built from 16 residues. The CDR3 sequence is CASSNLAGGSYNEQFF. The CDR3, as DNA: TGTGCCAGCAGCAATCTAGCGGGGGGATCCTACAATGAGCAGTTCTTC.

This chain links TRBV6-6 with TRBJ2-2, with D maybe TRBD2 (6 bases). V was pared by 5 bases and J by 1 base, with 17 bases between. CDR3 size: 17 residues. CDR1 is MNHNY and CDR2 is SVGAGI in the germline V gene (reference sequence). The CDR3 is CASSLGGDLLNTGELFF. CDR3 DNA: TGTGCCAGCAGTCTGGGGGGAGACTTACTGAACACCGGGGAGCTGTTTTTT.

This chain joins TRBV9 and TRBJ1-5; D is ambiguous. The CDR3 contains 12 residues. V was trimmed by 6 bases and J by 7 bases, leaving 11 bases between them. CDR1 and CDR2 from the germline V gene are SGDLS and YYNGEE. CDR3 sequence reads: CASIVVMQPQHF. The DNA of the CDR3 is TGTGCCAGCATAGTGGTGATGCAGCCCCAGCATTTT.

The rearrangement joins TRBV5-5 to TRBJ1-2; possibly TRBD1 for D (5 bases). Trimming took 2 bases from V and 0 from J, leaving 11 bases between them. CDR1 and CDR2 (germline): SGHKS, YYEKEE (reference sequence). CDR3 length: 15 amino acids. CDR3 amino acids: CASSFGTYSNYGYTF. The DNA of the CDR3 is TGTGCCAGCAGCTTTGGGACTTACTCTAACTATGGCTACACCTTC.

The chain has TRBV19 and TRBJ1-4; the match to TRBD1 covers 8 bases. This CDR3 has 14 amino acids. Trimming took 5 bases from V and 8 from J; bases not matched to a gene: 7. Germline assignment: CDR1 LNHDA and CDR2 SQIVND (reference sequence). The CDR3 here is CASSLTGGYEKLFF. The CDR3 region has the DNA TGTGCCAGTAGTCTAACAGGGGGTTACGAAAAACTGTTTTTT.

The chain uses TRBV18 and TRBJ1-1; 11 positions agree with TRBD1. V dropped 3 bases and J dropped 1; count of bases not matched to a gene: 4. This CDR3 is 16 amino acids long. Germline CDR1 and CDR2: KGHSH and LQKENI. For the CDR3, the DNA is TGTGCCAGCTCACCTGGGACAGGGGGGAGGAACACTGAAGCTTTCTTT. It is translated as CASSPGTGGRNTEAFF.

The V and J genes are TRBV27 and TRBJ1-6; TRBD1 agrees at 7 bases. After removal of 4 bases from V and 0 bases from J, the junction contained 9 bases not matched to a gene. Germline V gene lookup returns CDR1 MNHEY and CDR2 SMNVEV (reference sequence). The CDR3 consists of 18 residues. The CDR3 bases are TGTGCCAGCAGTTCCGCTCGACAGGGCCGCTCCTATAATTCACCCCTCCACTTT. Protein sequence: CASSSARQGRSYNSPLHF.

This chain links TRBV19 with TRBJ2-4; 10 nucleotides align to TRBD2. The CDR3 loop spans 16 amino acids. Per the germline V gene, CDR1 is LNHDA and CDR2 is SQIVND (reference sequence). The J segment lost 0 bases and the V segment lost 3 bases, leaving 2 bases of the junction unmatched. The CDR3 loop is CASSIGTSVAKNIQYF. In nucleotides, the CDR3 is TGTGCCAGTAGTATTGGGACTAGCGTAGCCAAAAACATTCAGTACTTC.

V usage is TRBV19 and J usage is TRBJ1-3, with D perhaps TRBD1 (5 bases). Trimming took 7 bases from V and 4 from J, leaving 14 bases between them. The CDR3 loop spans 14 amino acids. The germline CDR1 and CDR2 sequences are LNHDA and SQIVND (reference sequence). The CDR3 DNA reads TGTGCCAGTATGGGGTTTGGGGCCGGAAACACCATATATTTT. Translated, it gives CASMGFGAGNTIYF.

This rearrangement joins TRBV7-3 to TRBJ2-2, with D unresolved. The CDR3 loop spans 13 amino acids. V was trimmed by 2 bases and J by 5 bases, leaving 6 bases between them. Germline V CDR1 and CDR2: SGHTA, FQGTGA. Written as DNA, the CDR3 is TGTGCCAGCAGCTTACCGGGTACCGGGGAGCTGTTTTTT. It yields the protein CASSLPGTGELFF.

The chain recombines TRBV6-5 with TRBJ2-1; the D gene is possibly TRBD2 (6 bases). CDR3 length: 14 amino acids. Trimming took off 0 bases at V and 6 bases at J, with 9 bases between the two ends. CDR1 and CDR2 (germline): MNHEY, SVGAGI. The CDR3 nucleotides read TGTGCCAGCAGTTACTCGTACGGGGGCAATGAGCAGTTCTTC. Residues: CASSYSYGGNEQFF.

J is TRBJ1-3 and V is TRBV19; D remains ambiguous. The CDR3 has 14 residues. The germline CDR1 and CDR2 sequences are LNHDA and SQIVND (reference sequence). The V end lost 2 bases, the J end lost 4 bases, and 9 bases lay between the germline ends. The CDR3: CASSIQPVGNTIYF. The CDR3 DNA is TGTGCCAGTAGTATACAACCGGTCGGAAACACCATATATTTT. Supplemented by reference TRBV19 and TRBJ1-3, the full variable domain reads DGGITQSPKYLFRKEGQNVTLSCEQNLNHDAMYWYRQDPGQGLRLIYYSQIVNDFQKGDIAEGYSVSREKKESFPLTVTSAQKNPTAFYLCASSIQPVGNTIYFGEGSWLTVV.

The chain links TRBV29-1 to TRBJ2-1, with 7 bases aligning to TRBD1. CDR1 is SQVTM and CDR2 is ANQGSEA in the germline V gene. The CDR3 covers 15 residues. V was clipped by 7 bases and J by 0 bases; unmatched bases: 9. CDR3: CSGLTGEASYNEQFF. CDR3 sequence (DNA): TGCAGCGGCCTCACAGGGGAAGCCTCCTACAATGAGCAGTTCTTC.

This sequence joins TRBV15 and TRBJ2-3; D may be TRBD2 (7 bases). CDR1 LNHNV and CDR2 YYDKDF come from the germline V gene (reference sequence). The CDR3 spans 15 residues. V gave up 3 bases and J gave up 3 bases, with 13 bases separating them. The CDR3 nucleotides read TGTGCCACCAGCAGGAGGGGGGGATTGACAGATACGCAGTATTTT. This sequence encodes CATSRRGGLTDTQYF.

The chain links TRBV18 to TRBJ1-5; 7 bases line up with TRBD1. Germline-derived CDR1 and CDR2 are KGHSH and LQKENI. V lost 4 bases and J lost 4; bases outside the gene matches: 4. The CDR3 is 14 amino acids. The CDR3 reads CASSRQGLNQPQHF. DNA of the CDR3: TGTGCCAGCTCACGACAGGGCTTAAATCAGCCCCAGCATTTT.

The genes are TRBV27 and TRBJ2-3, with D maybe TRBD2 (5 bases). The CDR3 totals 18 residues. Germline-derived CDR1 and CDR2 are MNHEY and SMNVEV (reference sequence). V was trimmed by 2 bases and J by 2 bases, leaving 20 bases between them. The CDR3 loop is CASSLTGSSQIYTDTQYF. The CDR3 bases are TGTGCCAGCAGTTTAACGGGGTCAAGCCAAATTTACACAGATACGCAGTATTTT.

This clone was observed once. This rearrangement joins TRBV7-9 to TRBJ1-1; perhaps TRBD1 as D (5 bases). CDR3 length equals 13 residues. Trimming stripped 5 bases from V and 8 bases from J, with 15 bases between. The germline CDR1 and CDR2 sequences are SEHNR and FQNEAQ (reference sequence). The CDR3 protein is CASSRTGEGEAFF. DNA of the CDR3: TGTGCCAGCAGCAGAACTGGGGAGGGGGAAGCTTTCTTT.